This TCR beta chain was obtained from a study of response to subunit inactivated influenza vaccine. Germline assignment: CDR1 SQVTM and CDR2 ANQGSEA. V shed 8 bases, J shed 1 base, and the junction held 6 bases outside the gene matches. The CDR3 is 13 amino acids. This clonotype was recorded many times. MiXCR was run by TCRdb on the RT-PCR reads, yielding one entry per CDR3 protein. This repertoire shows roughly 760,000 distinct CDR3 sequences, less than 25% found once; its top ten account for 9.5% to 13%. This chain joins TRBV29-1 and TRBJ2-3; 7 nucleotides agree with TRBD1. This sequence originates from a man aged 50-59 years who received an inactivated influenza vaccine. The source was PBMCs from blood, collected 5 to 6 days after vaccination. As DNA, the CDR3 is TGCAGCCCCGGACAGGTTCGCACAGATACGCAGTATTTT. This translates into CSPGQVRTDTQYF.